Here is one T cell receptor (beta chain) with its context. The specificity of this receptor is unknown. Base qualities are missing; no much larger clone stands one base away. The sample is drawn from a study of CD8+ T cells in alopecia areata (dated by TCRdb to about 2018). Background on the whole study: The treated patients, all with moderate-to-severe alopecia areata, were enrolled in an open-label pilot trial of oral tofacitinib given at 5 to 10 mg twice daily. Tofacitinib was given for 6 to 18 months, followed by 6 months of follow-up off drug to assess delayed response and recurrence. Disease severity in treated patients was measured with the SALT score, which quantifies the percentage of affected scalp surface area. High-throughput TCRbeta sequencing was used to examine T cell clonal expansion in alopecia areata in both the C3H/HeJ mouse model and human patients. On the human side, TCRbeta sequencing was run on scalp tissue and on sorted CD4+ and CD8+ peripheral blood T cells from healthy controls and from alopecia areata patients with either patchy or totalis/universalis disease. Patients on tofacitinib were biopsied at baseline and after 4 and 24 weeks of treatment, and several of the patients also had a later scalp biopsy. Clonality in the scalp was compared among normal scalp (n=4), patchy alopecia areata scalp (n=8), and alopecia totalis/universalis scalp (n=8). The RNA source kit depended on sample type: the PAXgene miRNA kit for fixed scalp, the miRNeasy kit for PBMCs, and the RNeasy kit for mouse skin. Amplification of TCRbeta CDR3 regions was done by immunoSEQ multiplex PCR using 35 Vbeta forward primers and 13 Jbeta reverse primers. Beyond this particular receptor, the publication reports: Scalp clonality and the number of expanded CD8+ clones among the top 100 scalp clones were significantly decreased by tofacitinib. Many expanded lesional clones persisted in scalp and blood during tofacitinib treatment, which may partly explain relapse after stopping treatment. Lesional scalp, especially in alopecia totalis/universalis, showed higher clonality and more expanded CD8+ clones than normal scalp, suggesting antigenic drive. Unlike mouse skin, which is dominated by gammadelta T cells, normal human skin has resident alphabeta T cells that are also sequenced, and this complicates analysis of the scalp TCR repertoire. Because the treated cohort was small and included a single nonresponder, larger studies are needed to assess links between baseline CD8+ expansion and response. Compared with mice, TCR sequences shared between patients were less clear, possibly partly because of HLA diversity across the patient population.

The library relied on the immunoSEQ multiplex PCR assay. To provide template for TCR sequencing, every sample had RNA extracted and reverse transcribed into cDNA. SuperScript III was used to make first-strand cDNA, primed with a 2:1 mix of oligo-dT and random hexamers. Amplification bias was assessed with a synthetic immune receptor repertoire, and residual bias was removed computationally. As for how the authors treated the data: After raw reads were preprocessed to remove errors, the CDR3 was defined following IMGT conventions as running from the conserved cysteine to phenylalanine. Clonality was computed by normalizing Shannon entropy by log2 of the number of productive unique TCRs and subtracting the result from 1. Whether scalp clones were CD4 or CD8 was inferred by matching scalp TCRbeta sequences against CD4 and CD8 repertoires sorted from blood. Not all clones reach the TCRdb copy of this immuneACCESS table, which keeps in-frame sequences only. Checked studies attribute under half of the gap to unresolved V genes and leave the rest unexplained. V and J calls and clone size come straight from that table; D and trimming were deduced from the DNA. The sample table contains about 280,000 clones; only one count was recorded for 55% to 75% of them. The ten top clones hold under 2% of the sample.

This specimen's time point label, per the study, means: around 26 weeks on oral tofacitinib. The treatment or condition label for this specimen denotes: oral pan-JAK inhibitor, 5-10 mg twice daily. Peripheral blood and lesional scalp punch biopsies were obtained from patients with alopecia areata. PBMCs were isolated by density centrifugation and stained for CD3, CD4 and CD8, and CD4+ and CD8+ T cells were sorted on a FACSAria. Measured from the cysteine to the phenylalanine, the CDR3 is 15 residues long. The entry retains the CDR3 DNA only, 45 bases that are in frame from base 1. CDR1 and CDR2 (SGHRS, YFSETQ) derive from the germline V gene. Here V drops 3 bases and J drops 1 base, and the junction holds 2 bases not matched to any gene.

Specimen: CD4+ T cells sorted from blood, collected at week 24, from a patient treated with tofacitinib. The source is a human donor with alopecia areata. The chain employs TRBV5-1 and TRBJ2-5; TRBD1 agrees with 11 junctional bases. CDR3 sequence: CASSSGTGGQETQYF. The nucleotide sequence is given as TGCGCCAGCAGCTCGGGGACAGGGGGCCAAGAGACCCAGTACTTC.